Listed below are T cell receptor beta chains from one sample, sequenced in a study of CD8+ T cells in alopecia areata. The protocol was immunoSEQ multiplex PCR, while the TCRdb copy is restricted to in-frame clones and leaves out a portion. Of about 210,000 clones in the sample, around two fifths are singletons; the top ten hold approximately 2.4%. This specimen was CD4+ T cells sorted from blood, taken at approximately week 36, from a patient treated with tofacitinib. These receptor sequences come from a human donor with alopecia areata. Both conserved end residues are trimmed from each CDR3.

j_call cdr3_length v_call cdr3_aa
TRBJ2-7 14 TRBV4-3 ASSQTLSGRSYEQY
TRBJ2-7 13 TRBV7-2 ASSQILDSSYEQY
TRBJ1-2 12 TRBV30 AWSEEGINYGYT
TRBJ1-2 12 TRBV30 AWSVPGQTYGYT
TRBJ2-7 13 TRBV10-1 ASSESRRAGNEQY
TRBJ1-1 14 TRBV5-1 ASSLAPRTGVAEAF
TRBJ2-1 9 TRBV30 AWSVSNEQF
TRBJ1-1 10 TRBV29-1 SVVPGDHEAF
TRBJ2-2 14 TRBV25-1 ASSDPSPGGSGELF
TRBJ2-3 14 TRBV5-1 ASSPSASLSTDTQY
TRBJ2-5 9 TRBV6-5 ASSRQETQY
TRBJ2-2 11 TRBV5-1 ASSEGTAGELF
TRBJ2-1 11 TRBV6-1 ASNEREGLEQF
TRBJ2-1 15 TRBV4-1 ASSHRLGTSGNNEQF
TRBJ1-5 12 TRBV6-5 ASSAAVSNQPQH
TRBJ2-7 12 TRBV4-1 ASSQEREPYEQY
TRBJ1-2 14 TRBV7-9 ASSETGTGHNYGYT
TRBJ1-4 13 TRBV28 ASSIITGTVGKLF
TRBJ2-5 12 TRBV18 ASSPGAGPETQY
TRBJ2-2 12 TRBV19 ASGHEGRASSLF
TRBJ1-1 11 TRBV6-1 ASSETENTEAF
TRBJ2-7 13 TRBV5-1 ASSLDDLSAGEQY
TRBJ2-5 14 TRBV18 ASQGGPGRGQETQY
TRBJ2-1 14 TRBV7-2 ASSLVSRPPYNEQF
TRBJ1-5 11 TRBV5-1 ASSLVVGQPQH
TRBJ1-2 11 TRBV14 ASSLPLGVGYT
TRBJ2-4 14 TRBV30 AWTMGQRLAKNIQY
TRBJ2-1 13 TRBV30 ARSFGGSSYNEQF
TRBJ2-7 14 TRBV4-1 ASSQDWDRSSYEQY
TRBJ2-3 15 TRBV27 ASTPGPVREILDTQY
TRBJ1-2 12 TRBV7-2 ASSLNRANYGYT
TRBJ1-1 14 TRBV6-6 ASSYSIGALNTEAF
TRBJ1-2 12 TRBV6-5 ASRTTRGAGGYT
TRBJ2-5 8 TRBV20-1 SAHQETQY
TRBJ2-7 11 TRBV30 ARRQGEAYEQY
TRBJ2-2 13 TRBV5-6 ASSLTGRNTGELF
TRBJ1-5 12 TRBV9 ASSVTGRGQPQH
TRBJ2-7 10 TRBV7-2 ASSPGGYEQY
TRBJ2-5 14 TRBV28 ASSLYQLAAQETQY
TRBJ2-2 12 TRBV19 ASSMTKNTGELF
TRBJ2-7 14 TRBV19 ASSGLGRGDSYEQY
TRBJ2-2 14 TRBV5-1 ASSLDQGANTGELF
TRBJ1-2 12 TRBV27 ASSAPGDRGGYT
TRBJ2-3 12 TRBV30 AWSVHRSLDTQY